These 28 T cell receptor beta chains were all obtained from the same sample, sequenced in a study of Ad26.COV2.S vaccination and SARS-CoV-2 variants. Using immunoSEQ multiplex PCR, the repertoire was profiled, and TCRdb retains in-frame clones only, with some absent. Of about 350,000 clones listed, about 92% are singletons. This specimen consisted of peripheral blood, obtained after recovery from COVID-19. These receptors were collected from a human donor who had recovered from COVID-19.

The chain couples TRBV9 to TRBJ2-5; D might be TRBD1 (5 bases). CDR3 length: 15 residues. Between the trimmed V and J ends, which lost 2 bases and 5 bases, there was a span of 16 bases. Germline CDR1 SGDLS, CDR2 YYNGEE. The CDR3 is CASSVSRDPRETQYF. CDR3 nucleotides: TGTGCCAGCAGCGTTAGCAGGGATCCGAGGGAGACCCAGTACTTC.

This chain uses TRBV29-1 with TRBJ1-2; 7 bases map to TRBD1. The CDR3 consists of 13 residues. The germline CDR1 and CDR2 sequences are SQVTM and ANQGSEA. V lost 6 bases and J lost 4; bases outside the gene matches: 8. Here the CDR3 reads CSVGTAKIYGYTF. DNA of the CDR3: TGCAGCGTCGGGACAGCCAAAATCTATGGCTACACCTTC.

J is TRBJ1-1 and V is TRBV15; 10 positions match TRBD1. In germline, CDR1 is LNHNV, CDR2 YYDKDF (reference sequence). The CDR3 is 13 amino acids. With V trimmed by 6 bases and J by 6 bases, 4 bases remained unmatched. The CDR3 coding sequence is TGTGCCACCAGGGGACAGGGGACGGCTGAAGCTTTCTTT. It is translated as CATRGQGTAEAFF.

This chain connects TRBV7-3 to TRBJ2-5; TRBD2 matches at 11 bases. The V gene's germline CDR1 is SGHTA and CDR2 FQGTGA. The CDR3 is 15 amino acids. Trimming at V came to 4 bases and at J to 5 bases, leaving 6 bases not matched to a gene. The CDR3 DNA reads TGTGCCAGCAGCTCCTTAGCGGGGGGGCCGGAGACCCAGTACTTC. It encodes CASSSLAGGPETQYF.

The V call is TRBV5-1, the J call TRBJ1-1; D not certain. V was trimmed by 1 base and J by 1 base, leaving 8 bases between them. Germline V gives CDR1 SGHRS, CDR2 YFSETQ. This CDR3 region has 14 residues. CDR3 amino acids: CASSLQQPNTEAFF. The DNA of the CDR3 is TGCGCCAGCAGCTTGCAACAGCCGAACACTGAAGCTTTCTTT.

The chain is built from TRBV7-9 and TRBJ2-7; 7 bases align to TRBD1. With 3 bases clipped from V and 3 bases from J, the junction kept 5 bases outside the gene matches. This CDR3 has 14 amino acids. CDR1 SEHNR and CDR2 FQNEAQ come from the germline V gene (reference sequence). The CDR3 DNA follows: TGTGCCAGCAGCTTGTGGACAGGAAACTACGAGCAGTACTTC. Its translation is CASSLWTGNYEQYF. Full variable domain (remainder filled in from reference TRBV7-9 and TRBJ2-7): DTGVSQNPRHKITKRGQNVTFRCDPISEHNRLYWYRQTLGQGPEFLTYFQNEAQLEKSRLLSDRFSAERPKGSFSTLEIQRTEQGDSAMYLCASSLWTGNYEQYFGPGTRLTVT.

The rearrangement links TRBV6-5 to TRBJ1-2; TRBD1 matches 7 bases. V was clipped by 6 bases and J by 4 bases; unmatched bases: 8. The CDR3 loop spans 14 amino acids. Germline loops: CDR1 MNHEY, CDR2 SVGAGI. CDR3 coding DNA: TGTGCCAGCAGCAAGGGACAGAAATTCTATGGCTACACCTTC. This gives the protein CASSKGQKFYGYTF.

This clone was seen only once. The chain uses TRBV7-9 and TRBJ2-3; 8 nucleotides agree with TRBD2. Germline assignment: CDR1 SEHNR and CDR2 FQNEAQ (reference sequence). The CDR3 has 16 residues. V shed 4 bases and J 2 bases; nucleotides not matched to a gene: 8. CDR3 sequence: CASSYPGGGTTDTQYF. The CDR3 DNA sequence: TGTGCCAGCAGCTATCCGGGCGGGGGGACCACAGATACGCAGTATTTT.

CDR3 DNA: TGTGCCAGCACCTCGACAGATCTGAACACTGAAGCTTTCTTT. Translating it yields CASTSTDLNTEAFF. The V gene is TRBV4-2, the J gene TRBJ1-1; a weak D match, TRBD1 (5 bases). There are 14 residues in the CDR3. Germline assignment: CDR1 LGHNA and CDR2 YNFKEQ. The ends were cut back, 7 bases at V and 0 bases at J, with 12 bases in the middle.

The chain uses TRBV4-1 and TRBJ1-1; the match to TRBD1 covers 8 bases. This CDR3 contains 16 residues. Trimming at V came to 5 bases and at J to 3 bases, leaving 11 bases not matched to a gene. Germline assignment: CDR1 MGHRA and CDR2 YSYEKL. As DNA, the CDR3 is TGCGCCAGCAGCTTCCCGGGGCAGGGGGCTGACACTGAAGCTTTCTTT. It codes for CASSFPGQGADTEAFF.

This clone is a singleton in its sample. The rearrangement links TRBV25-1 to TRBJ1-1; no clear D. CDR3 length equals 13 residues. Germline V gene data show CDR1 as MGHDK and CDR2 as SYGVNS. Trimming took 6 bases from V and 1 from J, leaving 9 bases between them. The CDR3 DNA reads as TGTGCCAGCAGGGTCAAGGGGAACACTGAAGCTTTCTTT. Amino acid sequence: CASRVKGNTEAFF. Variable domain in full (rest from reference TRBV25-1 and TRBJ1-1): EADIYQTPRYLVIGTGKKITLECSQTMGHDKMYWYQQDPGMELHLIHYSYGVNSTEKGDLSSESTVSRIRTEHFPLTLESARPSHTSQYLCASRVKGNTEAFFGQGTRLTVV.

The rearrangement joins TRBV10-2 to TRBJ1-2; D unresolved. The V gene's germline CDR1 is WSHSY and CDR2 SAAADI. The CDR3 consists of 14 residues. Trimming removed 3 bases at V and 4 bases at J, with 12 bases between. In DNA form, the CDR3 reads TGCGCCAGCAGTGAAAGCTCTTACCTCTATGGCTACACCTTC. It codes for CASSESSYLYGYTF.

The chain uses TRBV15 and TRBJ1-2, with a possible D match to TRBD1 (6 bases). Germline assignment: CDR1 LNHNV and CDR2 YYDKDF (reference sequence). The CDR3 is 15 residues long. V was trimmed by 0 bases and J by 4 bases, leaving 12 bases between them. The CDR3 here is CATSREAGVTYGYTF. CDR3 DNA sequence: TGTGCCACCAGCAGAGAGGCAGGGGTGACCTATGGCTACACCTTC.

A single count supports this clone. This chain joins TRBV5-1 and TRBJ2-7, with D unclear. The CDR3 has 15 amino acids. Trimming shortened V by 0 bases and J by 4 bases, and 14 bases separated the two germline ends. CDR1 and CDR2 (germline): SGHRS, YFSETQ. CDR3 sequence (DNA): TGCGCCAGCAGCTTGGGCCGGGCTAATGATTACGAGCAGTACTTC. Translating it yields CASSLGRANDYEQYF.

The CDR3 loop reads CASSLELTGADTQYF. The CDR3 coding sequence is TGCGCCAGCAGCTTGGAACTGACGGGGGCAGATACGCAGTATTTT. The chain carries TRBV5-1 and TRBJ2-3; tentative D call: TRBD2 (6 bases). V lost 0 bases to trimming and J lost 4 bases, with 12 bases between them. CDR1 is SGHRS and CDR2 is YFSETQ in the germline V gene. The CDR3 is 15 residues long.

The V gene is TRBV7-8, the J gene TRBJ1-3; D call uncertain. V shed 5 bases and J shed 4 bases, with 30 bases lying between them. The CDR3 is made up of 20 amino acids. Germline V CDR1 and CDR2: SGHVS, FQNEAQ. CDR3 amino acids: CASSQKDGPFTRSEGNTIYF. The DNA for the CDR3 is TGTGCCAGCAGCCAGAAAGACGGCCCTTTTACCAGGTCGGAAGGAAACACCATATATTTT.

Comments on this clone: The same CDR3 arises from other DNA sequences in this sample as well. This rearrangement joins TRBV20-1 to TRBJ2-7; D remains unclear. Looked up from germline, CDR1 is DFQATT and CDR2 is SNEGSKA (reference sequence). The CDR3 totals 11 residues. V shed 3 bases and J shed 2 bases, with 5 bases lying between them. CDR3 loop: CSASAAYEQYF. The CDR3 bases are TGCAGTGCTAGCGCGGCCTACGAGCAGTACTTC.

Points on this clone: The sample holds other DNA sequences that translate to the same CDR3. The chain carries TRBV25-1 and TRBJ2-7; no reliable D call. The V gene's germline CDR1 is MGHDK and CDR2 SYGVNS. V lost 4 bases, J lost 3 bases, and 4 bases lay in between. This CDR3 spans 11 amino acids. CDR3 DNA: TGTGCCAGCAGTGTCCTCTACGAGCAGTACTTC. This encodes CASSVLYEQYF.

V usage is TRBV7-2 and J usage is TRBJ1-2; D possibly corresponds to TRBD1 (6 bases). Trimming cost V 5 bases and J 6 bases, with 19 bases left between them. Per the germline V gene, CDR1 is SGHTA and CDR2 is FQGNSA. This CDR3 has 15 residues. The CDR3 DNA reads TGTGCCAGCAGCCCCGGTGGGACACCGTTAAATGGCTACACCTTC. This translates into CASSPGGTPLNGYTF.

This CDR3 is CASSRQPENTEAFF. CDR3 sequence (DNA): TGTGCCAGCAGTCGACAGCCGGAAAACACTGAAGCTTTCTTT. V and J are TRBV6-5 and TRBJ1-1, with a tentative D call TRBD1 (5 bases). Germline V gene lookup returns CDR1 MNHEY and CDR2 SVGAGI. Trimming took 5 bases from V and 2 from J, leaving 12 bases between them. The CDR3 totals 14 residues.

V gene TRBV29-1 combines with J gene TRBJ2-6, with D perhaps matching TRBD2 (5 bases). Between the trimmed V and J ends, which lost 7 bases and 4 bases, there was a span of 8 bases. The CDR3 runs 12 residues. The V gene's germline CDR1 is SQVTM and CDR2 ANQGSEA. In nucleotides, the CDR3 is TGCAGCGCCGAGGGAGGGGCCAACGTCCTGACTTTC. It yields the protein CSAEGGANVLTF.

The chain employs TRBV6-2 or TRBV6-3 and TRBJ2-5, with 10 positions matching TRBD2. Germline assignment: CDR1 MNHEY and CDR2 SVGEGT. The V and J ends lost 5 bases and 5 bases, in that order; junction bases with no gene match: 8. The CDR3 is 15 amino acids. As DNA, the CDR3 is TGTGCCAGCAGTGACCAACTAGCGGGGCTTGAGACCCAGTACTTC. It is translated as CASSDQLAGLETQYF.

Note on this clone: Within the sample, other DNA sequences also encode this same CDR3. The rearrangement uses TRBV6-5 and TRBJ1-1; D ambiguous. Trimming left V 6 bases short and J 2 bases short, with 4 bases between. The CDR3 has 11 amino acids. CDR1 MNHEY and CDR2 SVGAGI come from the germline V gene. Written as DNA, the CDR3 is TGTGCCAGCAGCCGAAACACTGAAGCTTTCTTT. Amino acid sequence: CASSRNTEAFF.

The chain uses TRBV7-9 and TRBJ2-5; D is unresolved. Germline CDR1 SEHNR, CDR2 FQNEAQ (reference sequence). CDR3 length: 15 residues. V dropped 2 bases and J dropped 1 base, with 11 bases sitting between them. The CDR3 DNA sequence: TGTGCCAGCAGCTTATCTAAGGGAACCCAAGAGACCCAGTACTTC. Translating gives CASSLSKGTQETQYF.

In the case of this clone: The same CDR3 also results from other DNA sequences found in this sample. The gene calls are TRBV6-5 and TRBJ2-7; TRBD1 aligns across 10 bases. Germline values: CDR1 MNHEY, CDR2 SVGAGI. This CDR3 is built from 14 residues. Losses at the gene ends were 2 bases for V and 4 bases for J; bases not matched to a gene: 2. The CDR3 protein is CASSYGTGDYEQYF. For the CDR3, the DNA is TGTGCCAGCAGTTACGGGACAGGGGATTACGAGCAGTACTTC.

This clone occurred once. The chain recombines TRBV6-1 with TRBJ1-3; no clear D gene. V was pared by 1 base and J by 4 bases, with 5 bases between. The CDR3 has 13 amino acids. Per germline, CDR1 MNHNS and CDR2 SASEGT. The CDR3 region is CASSEGQGNTIYF. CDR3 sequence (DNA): TGTGCCAGCAGTGAAGGGCAGGGAAACACCATATATTTT.

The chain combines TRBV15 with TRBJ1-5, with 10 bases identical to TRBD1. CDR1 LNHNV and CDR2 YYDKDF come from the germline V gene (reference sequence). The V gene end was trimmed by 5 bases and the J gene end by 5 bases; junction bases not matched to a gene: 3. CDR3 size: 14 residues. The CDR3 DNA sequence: TGTGCCACCAGCCTGGACAGGGGGTATCAGCCCCAGCATTTT. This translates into CATSLDRGYQPQHF.

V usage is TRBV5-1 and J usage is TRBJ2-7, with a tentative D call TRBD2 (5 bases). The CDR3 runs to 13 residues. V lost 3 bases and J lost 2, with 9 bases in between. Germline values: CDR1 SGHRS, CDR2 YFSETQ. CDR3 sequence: CASSYGLTYEQYF. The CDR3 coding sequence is TGCGCCAGCAGCTATGGACTCACCTACGAGCAGTACTTC. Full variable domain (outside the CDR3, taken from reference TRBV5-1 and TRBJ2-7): KAGVTQTPRYLIKTRGQQVTLSCSPISGHRSVSWYQQTPGQGLQFLFEYFSETQRNKGNFPGRFSGRQFSNSRSEMNVSTLELGDSALYLCASSYGLTYEQYFGPGTRLTVT.